This entry lists 8 T cell receptor beta chains sequenced from one sample in a study of T and B cells in COVID-19 patients. BIOMED2 TRB-A/B primer pools were used in multiplex TRB PCR. TCRdb called the multiplex PCR reads again in MiXCR, with one record for every CDR3 protein. The table shows roughly 2,000 distinct CDR3 sequences, with about a quarter occurring only once. Each TRB amplification used 250-500 ng of genomic DNA from blood. The source material was blood. These receptors all come from a human donor with active COVID-19.

By frequency in the sample, this clonotype is medium-sized (0.01 to 0.1%). V and J are TRBV19 and TRBJ2-5; weak D call: TRBD1 (5 bases). The CDR3 contains 13 residues. V lost 6 bases to trimming and J lost 5 bases, with 13 bases between them. Germline loops: CDR1 LNHDA, CDR2 SQIVND (reference sequence). CDR3 amino acids: CASSKRGGETQYF. In DNA, the CDR3 is TGTGCCAGTAGCAAAAGGGGTGGCGAGACCCAGTACTTC.

This clonotype was detected a few times. V usage is TRBV5-5 and J usage is TRBJ2-7; 7 bases are a match to TRBD1. The V segment lost 0 bases and the J segment 4 bases; nucleotides outside the gene matches: 7. This CDR3 is 15 amino acids long. Germline values: CDR1 SGHKS, CDR2 YYEKEE (reference sequence). CDR3 region: CASSLDRGQVYEQYF. CDR3 DNA: TGTGCCAGCAGCTTGGATAGGGGGCAGGTATACGAGCAGTACTTC.

This clonotype was picked up a small number of times. V usage is TRBV7-2 and J usage is TRBJ2-1; D is ambiguous. The CDR3 runs 13 residues. CDR1 and CDR2 from the germline V gene are SGHTA and FQGNSA. V was pared by 1 base and J by 10 bases, with 11 bases between. In DNA form, the CDR3 reads TGTGCCAGCAGCTTAGGCCCACTCCGAGAGCAGTTCTTC. Its protein product is CASSLGPLREQFF.

This clonotype is termed large (0.1 to 1%). The rearrangement links TRBV15 to TRBJ1-4, with TRBD1 identical over 10 bases. CDR3 size: 14 residues. V gave up 3 bases and J gave up 8 bases; unmatched junction bases: 3. Germline CDR1 and CDR2: LNHNV and YYDKDF (reference sequence). CDR3 in DNA: TGTGCCACCAGCAGGGGGACAGGGGAAGAAAAACTGTTTTTT. It encodes CATSRGTGEEKLFF.

In its sample, this clonotype was seen once. The chain combines TRBV12-3 or TRBV12-4 with TRBJ2-3; 12 bases map to TRBD2. CDR3 length equals 16 residues. V lost 6 bases to trimming and J lost 2 bases; unmatched junction nucleotides: 6. The CDR3 nucleotides are TGTGCCAGCAGGGTACTAGCGGGAGGCCTCACAGATACGCAGTATTTT. Its translation is CASRVLAGGLTDTQYF.

V and J are TRBV7-2 and TRBJ1-1; D remains ambiguous. The CDR3 spans 15 residues. Germline-derived CDR1 and CDR2 are SGHTA and FQGNSA. V was cut by 4 bases and J by 1 base, with 13 bases left in between. In DNA, the CDR3 is TGTGCCAGCAGCTCAGCGCCGGGAGAGAACACTGAAGCTTTCTTT. Protein: CASSSAPGENTEAFF.

By share, this clonotype counts as medium-sized. CDR3 region: CASRRGQVQETQYF. The CDR3 DNA sequence: TGTGCCAGCAGGAGGGGACAGGTTCAAGAGACCCAGTACTTC. The chain combines TRBV27 with TRBJ2-5, with 8 bases fitting TRBD1. The CDR3 runs 14 residues. From germline, CDR1 is MNHEY and CDR2 SMNVEV (reference sequence). V trimming: 6 bases; J trimming: 2 bases; junction bases outside the gene matches: 5.

This clonotype is labeled as medium-sized. The rearrangement links TRBV30 to TRBJ1-2, with 11 bases lining up with TRBD1. This CDR3 is 14 amino acids long. Unmatched junction bases numbered 8, after V lost 3 bases and J lost 8 bases. From germline, CDR1 is GTSNPN and CDR2 SVGIG (reference sequence). The DNA of the CDR3 is TGTGCCTGGAGAAGGGACAGGGGGATCGAAGGCTACACCTTC. Amino acid sequence: CAWRRDRGIEGYTF.